A selection of T cell receptor beta chains follows, all from one sample in a study of T cell responses to AZD1222 COVID-19 vaccine. Measured with immunoSEQ multiplex PCR; TCRdb has only the in-frame clones, and not every one. The table shows roughly 150,000 clones, with roughly 92% occurring only once. Specimen: peripheral blood, collected 28 days after the second AZD1222 dose. These receptor sequences come from an adult who received the AZD1222 COVID-19 vaccine. Both conserved end residues are part of each CDR3. D genes are given only for firm matches. Size tells how often a clone was seen (once, few, many) or the class of an expanded clone, and some rows leave it out.

>TRBJ1-1|TRBD1|.|TRBV7-6
CASSLARGQGSTAFF
TGTGCCAGCAGCTTAGCGCGAGGACAGGGCTCTACCGCTTTCTTT
>TRBJ2-7|.|few|TRBV5-6
CASSLSVAALQEQYF
TGTGCCAGCAGCTTGTCGGTGGCAGCCCTACAGGAGCAGTACTTC
>TRBJ1-1|.|.|TRBV30
CAWSVQERGNTEAFF
TGTGCCTGGAGTGTACAGGAAAGGGGGAACACTGAAGCTTTCTTT
>TRBJ2-2|TRBD2|once|TRBV7-2
CASSLRAGAVGELFF
TGTGCCAGCAGCCTGAGGGCGGGAGCGGTCGGGGAGCTGTTTTTT
>TRBJ1-5|.|.|TRBV7-2
CASSPWTDQPQHF
TGTGCCAGCAGCCCATGGACAGATCAGCCCCAGCATTTT
>TRBJ1-1|.|.|TRBV5-3
CARSLARGTHRTVNTEAFF
TGTGCCAGAAGCTTGGCCCGGGGGACACATAGAACCGTGAACACTGAAGCTTTCTTT
>TRBJ2-5|TRBD2|.|TRBV5-4
CASSLGRGLNQETQYF
TGTGCCAGCAGCTTGGGTAGGGGACTAAACCAAGAGACCCAGTACTTC
>TRBJ2-5|TRBD2|.|TRBV19
CASSVGTSLQETQYF
TGTGCCAGTAGTGTAGGGACTAGCCTCCAAGAGACCCAGTACTTC
>TRBJ1-5|.|.|TRBV4-1
CASSQGRDPSNQPQHF
TGCGCCAGCAGCCAAGGAAGGGATCCGAGCAATCAGCCCCAGCATTTT
>TRBJ2-2|.|.|TRBV9
CASSDGPRATGELFF
TGTGCCAGCAGCGACGGACCGAGGGCTACCGGGGAGCTGTTTTTT
>TRBJ2-5|TRBD2|.|TRBV9
CASSMTSVPQETQYF
TGTGCCAGCAGCATGACTAGCGTACCACAAGAGACCCAGTACTTC
>TRBJ2-1|TRBD1|.|TRBV6-5
CASSYSRQGPYNEQFF
TGTGCCAGCAGTTACTCGAGACAGGGGCCCTACAATGAGCAGTTCTTC
>TRBJ1-1|.|.|TRBV7-6
CASSLARGVGTEAFF
TGTGCCAGCAGCTTAGCGAGGGGGGTCGGCACTGAAGCTTTCTTT
>TRBJ1-3|.|.|TRBV5-1
CASSEGPRNTIYF
TGCGCCAGCAGCGAGGGACCGAGAAACACCATATATTTT
>TRBJ1-2|.|.|TRBV2
CASRLTWGINYGYTF
TGTGCCAGCAGGTTGACGTGGGGGATTAACTATGGCTACACCTTC
>TRBJ2-7|.|.|TRBV6-2/TRBV6-3
CVSTPPPGTYEQYF
TGTGTCAGCACCCCCCCACCTGGAACCTACGAGCAGTACTTC
>TRBJ1-1|.|.|TRBV24-1
CATSGIPGPRDDLMGTEAFF
TGTGCCACCAGTGGGATACCGGGACCCCGCGACGATTTGATGGGCACTGAAGCTTTCTTT
>TRBJ2-7|.|.|TRBV18
CASSPPWGAYEQYF
TGTGCCAGCTCACCACCGTGGGGAGCCTACGAGCAGTACTTC
>TRBJ2-7|TRBD2|once|TRBV5-1
CASSPYSGKLDEQYF
TGCGCCAGCAGCCCTTATAGCGGGAAGCTGGACGAGCAGTACTTC
>TRBJ2-2|.|.|TRBV15
CATSRVELGQYTGELFF
TGTGCCACCAGCAGAGTTGAGTTGGGGCAGTACACCGGGGAGCTGTTTTTT
>TRBJ1-4|TRBD1|.|TRBV30
CACFTVEQGRNEKLFF
TGTGCCTGCTTTACCGTTGAACAGGGGAGGAATGAAAAACTGTTTTTT
>TRBJ2-2|.|.|TRBV3-1/TRBV3-2
CASSHPQRHGELFF
TGTGCCAGCAGCCACCCCCAAAGGCACGGGGAGCTGTTTTTT
>TRBJ2-7|.|.|TRBV2
CASTPGRSYEQYF
TGTGCCAGTACGCCGGGACGGTCCTACGAGCAGTACTTC
>TRBJ2-7|.|.|TRBV14
CASSSPPGARSYEQYF
TGTGCCAGCAGCTCACCTCCGGGGGCGCGTTCCTACGAGCAGTACTTC
>TRBJ2-2|.|.|TRBV6-5
CASKEGPAAGELFF
TGTGCCAGCAAAGAGGGGCCCGCGGCCGGGGAGCTGTTTTTT
>TRBJ1-2|.|.|TRBV7-8
CASSSLIPGTLNYGYTF
TGTGCCAGCAGCTCATTAATCCCCGGGACCCTTAACTATGGCTACACCTTC
>TRBJ1-2|.|.|TRBV28
CASRSVRGELYGYTF
TGTGCCAGCAGATCGGTTCGGGGGGAACTCTATGGCTACACCTTC
>TRBJ2-1|.|once|TRBV10-3
CAISVEQFGEQFF
TGTGCCATCAGTGTTGAACAGTTCGGTGAGCAGTTCTTC
>TRBJ2-7|TRBD1|once|TRBV5-4
CASSLAGGGGEQYF
TGTGCCAGCAGCTTGGCAGGGGGCGGAGGCGAGCAGTACTTC
>TRBJ1-1|.|.|TRBV5-1
CASSEGRMNTEAFF
TGCGCCAGCAGCGAGGGACGGATGAACACTGAAGCTTTCTTT
>TRBJ1-5|.|.|TRBV6-5
CASSYRVNQPQHF
TGTGCCAGCAGTTACAGGGTCAATCAGCCCCAGCATTTT
>TRBJ1-1|.|.|TRBV7-9
CASSLFGEGTEAFF
TGTGCCAGCAGCTTATTTGGGGAAGGGACTGAAGCTTTCTTT
>TRBJ1-5|.|.|TRBV4-3
CASSQEVGQPQHF
TGCGCCAGCAGCCAAGAAGTCGGCCAGCCCCAGCATTTT
>TRBJ2-7|.|few|TRBV25-1
CASSGYEQYF
TGTGCCAGCAGTGGCTACGAGCAGTACTTC
>TRBJ2-7|.|.|TRBV5-1
CASSLGPAGVYEQYF
TGCGCCAGCAGCTTGGGGCCGGCAGGGGTCTACGAGCAGTACTTC
>TRBJ2-3|.|.|TRBV6-6
CASSLDNPDTQYF
TGTGCCAGCAGCCTCGACAATCCAGATACGCAGTATTTT
>TRBJ1-2|.|.|TRBV12-3/TRBV12-4
CASSFRLLYGYTF
TGTGCCAGCAGTTTTAGGCTGCTCTATGGCTACACCTTC
>TRBJ2-7|TRBD2|.|TRBV28
CASSSWSGGAEQYF
TGTGCCAGCAGTTCGTGGTCGGGGGGGGCCGAGCAGTACTTC
>TRBJ1-1|.|.|TRBV6-5
CASSYSGGGTEAFF
TGTGCCAGCAGTTACTCAGGAGGGGGCACTGAAGCTTTCTTT
>TRBJ2-3|TRBD2|.|TRBV4-1
CASSQGRLAASTDTQYF
TGCGCCAGCAGCCAAGGTAGACTAGCGGCTAGCACAGATACGCAGTATTTT
>TRBJ2-1|TRBD2|.|TRBV3-1/TRBV3-2
CASSLIYPLAGYSNEQFF
TGTGCCAGCAGCCTTATCTACCCACTAGCGGGATATAGTAATGAGCAGTTCTTC
>TRBJ1-6|.|.|TRBV7-2
CASSLDSPLHF
TGTGCCAGCAGCTTAGACTCACCCCTCCACTTT
>TRBJ2-1|TRBD1|.|TRBV28
CASTRQGYFGNEQFF
TGTGCCAGCACGCGACAGGGGTATTTTGGCAATGAGCAGTTCTTC
>TRBJ2-3|TRBD1|.|TRBV5-1
CASSLGPGTGFDTQYF
TGCGCCAGCAGCTTGGGGCCCGGGACAGGGTTCGATACGCAGTATTTT
>TRBJ2-3|.|.|TRBV5-1
CASSLGGGADTQYF
TGCGCCAGCAGCTTGGGTGGCGGGGCAGATACGCAGTATTTT
>TRBJ1-6|.|.|TRBV7-2
CASSFTGENSPLHF
TGTGCCAGCAGCTTCACCGGAGAGAATTCACCCCTCCACTTT
>TRBJ1-6|TRBD1|once|TRBV4-3
CASSQDVRQGGSPLHF
TGCGCCAGCAGCCAAGATGTCCGTCAGGGGGGATCACCCCTCCACTTT
>TRBJ1-1|.|.|TRBV27
CASSSRDSRTEAFF
TGTGCCAGCAGTTCCCGGGACTCTCGTACTGAAGCTTTCTTT
>TRBJ1-4|.|.|TRBV6-6
CASSSPIGGGEKLFF
TGTGCCAGCAGTTCCCCCATCGGGGGTGGTGAAAAACTGTTTTTT
>TRBJ1-1|.|.|TRBV7-9
CASREGTEAFF
TGTGCCAGCAGAGAAGGCACTGAAGCTTTCTTT
>TRBJ1-3|TRBD1|.|TRBV24-1
CATSDRGQGFSGNTIYF
TGTGCCACCAGTGATCGGGGACAGGGGTTCTCTGGAAACACCATATATTTT
>TRBJ2-7|.|few|TRBV4-1
CASSHEDSKSYEQYF
TGCGCCAGCAGCCACGAGGACAGTAAGAGCTACGAGCAGTACTTC
>TRBJ1-2|TRBD1|.|TRBV9
CASSGGQGLFGYTF
TGTGCCAGCAGCGGGGGACAGGGTTTGTTTGGCTACACCTTC
>TRBJ2-3|TRBD2|.|TRBV24-1
CATSDAGLAGTTDTQYF
TGTGCCACCAGTGATGCGGGACTAGCCGGGACCACAGATACGCAGTATTTT
>TRBJ1-4|.|.|TRBV2
CASRVEKLFF
TGTGCCAGCAGGGTGGAAAAACTGTTTTTT
>TRBJ2-1|TRBD1|few|TRBV9
CASSVGQGVDNEQFF
TGTGCCAGCAGCGTGGGACAGGGGGTCGACAATGAGCAGTTCTTC
>TRBJ2-3|.|once|TRBV18
CASSPRPTDTQYF
TGTGCCAGCTCACCACGACCTACAGATACGCAGTATTTT
>TRBJ1-2|.|.|TRBV6-6
CASSKGQGYTF
TGTGCCAGCAGTAAGGGACAAGGCTACACCTTC
>TRBJ1-1|.|.|TRBV7-2
CASSSGPNGTPFF
TGTGCCAGCAGCTCCGGACCGAATGGAACACCTTTCTTT